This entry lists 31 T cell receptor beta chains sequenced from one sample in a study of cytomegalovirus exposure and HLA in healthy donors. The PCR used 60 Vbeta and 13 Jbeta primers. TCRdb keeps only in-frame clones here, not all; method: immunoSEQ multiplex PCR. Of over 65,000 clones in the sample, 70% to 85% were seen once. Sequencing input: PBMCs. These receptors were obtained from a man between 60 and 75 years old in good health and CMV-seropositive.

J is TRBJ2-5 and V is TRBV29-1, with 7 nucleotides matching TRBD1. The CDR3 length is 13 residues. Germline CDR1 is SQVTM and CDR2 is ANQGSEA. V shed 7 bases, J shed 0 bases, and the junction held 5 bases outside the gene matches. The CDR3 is CSAAQGDQETQYF. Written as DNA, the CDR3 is TGCAGCGCCGCGCAGGGGGACCAAGAGACCCAGTACTTC.

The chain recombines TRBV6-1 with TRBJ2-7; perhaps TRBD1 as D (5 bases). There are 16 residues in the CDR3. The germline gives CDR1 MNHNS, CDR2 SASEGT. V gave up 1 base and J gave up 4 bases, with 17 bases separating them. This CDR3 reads CASSEVSAGSLYEQYF. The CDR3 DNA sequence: TGTGCCAGCAGTGAAGTTTCGGCAGGGTCCTTATACGAGCAGTACTTC.

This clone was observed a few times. CDR3 nucleotides: TGTGCCAGCAGTTCTCGGACAGGCCCCTACGAGCAGTACTTC. This translates into CASSSRTGPYEQYF. This chain links TRBV27 with TRBJ2-7, with 7 bases matching TRBD1. There are 14 residues in the CDR3. The V segment lost 4 bases and the J segment 2 bases; nucleotides outside the gene matches: 5. From germline, CDR1 is MNHEY and CDR2 SMNVEV (reference sequence).

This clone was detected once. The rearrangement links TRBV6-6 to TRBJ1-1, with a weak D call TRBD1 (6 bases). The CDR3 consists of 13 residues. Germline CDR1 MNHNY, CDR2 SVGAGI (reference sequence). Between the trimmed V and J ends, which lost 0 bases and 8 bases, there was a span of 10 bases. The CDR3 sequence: CASSYSTGIEAFF. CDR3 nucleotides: TGTGCCAGCAGTTACTCTACAGGGATCGAAGCTTTCTTT.

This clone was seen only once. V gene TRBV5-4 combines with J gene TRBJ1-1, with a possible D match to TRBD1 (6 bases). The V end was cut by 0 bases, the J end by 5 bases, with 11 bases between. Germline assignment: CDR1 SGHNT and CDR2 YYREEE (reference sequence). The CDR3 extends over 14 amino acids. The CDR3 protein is CASSLEGGATEAFF. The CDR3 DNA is TGTGCCAGCAGCTTGGAAGGGGGGGCAACTGAAGCTTTCTTT.

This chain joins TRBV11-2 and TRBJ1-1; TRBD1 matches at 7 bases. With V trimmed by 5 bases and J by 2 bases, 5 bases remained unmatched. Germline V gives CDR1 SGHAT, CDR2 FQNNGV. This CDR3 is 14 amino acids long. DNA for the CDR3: TGTGCCAGCAGCCCCGGACAGGCAAACACTGAAGCTTTCTTT. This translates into CASSPGQANTEAFF. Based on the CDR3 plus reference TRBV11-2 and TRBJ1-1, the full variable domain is EAGVAQSPRYKIIEKRQSVAFWCNPISGHATLYWYQQILGQGPKLLIQFQNNGVVDDSQLPKDRFSAERLKGVDSTLKIQPAKLEDSAVYLCASSPGQANTEAFFGQGTRLTVV.

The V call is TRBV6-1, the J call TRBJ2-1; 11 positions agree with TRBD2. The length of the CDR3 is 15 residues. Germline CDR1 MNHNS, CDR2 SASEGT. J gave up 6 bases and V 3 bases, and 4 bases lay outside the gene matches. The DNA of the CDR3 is TGTGCCAGCAGTGATAGCGGGAGGGCCTCCAATGAGCAGTTCTTC. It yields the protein CASSDSGRASNEQFF.

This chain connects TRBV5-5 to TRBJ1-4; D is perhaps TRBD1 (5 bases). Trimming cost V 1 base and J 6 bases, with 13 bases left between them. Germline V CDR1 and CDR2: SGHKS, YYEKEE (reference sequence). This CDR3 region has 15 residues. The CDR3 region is CASSLSRGFDEKLFF. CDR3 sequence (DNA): TGTGCCAGCAGCTTGAGTCGGGGGTTCGATGAAAAACTGTTTTTT.

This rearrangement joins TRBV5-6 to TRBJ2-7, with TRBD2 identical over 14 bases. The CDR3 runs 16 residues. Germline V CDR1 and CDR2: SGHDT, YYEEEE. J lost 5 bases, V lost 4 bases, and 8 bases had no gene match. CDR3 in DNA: TGTGCCAGCAGCGTGAGACTAGCGGGAGGGCGACACGAGCAGTACTTC. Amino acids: CASSVRLAGGRHEQYF. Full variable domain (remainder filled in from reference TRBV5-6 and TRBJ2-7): DAGVTQSPTHLIKTRGQQVTLRCSPKSGHDTVSWYQQALGQGPQFIFQYYEEEERQRGNFPDRFSGHQFPNYSSELNVNALLLGDSALYLCASSVRLAGGRHEQYFGPGTRLTVT.

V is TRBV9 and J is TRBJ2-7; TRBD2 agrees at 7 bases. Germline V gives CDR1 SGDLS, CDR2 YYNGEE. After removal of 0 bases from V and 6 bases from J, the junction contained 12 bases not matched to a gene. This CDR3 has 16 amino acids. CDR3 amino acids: CASSVEPAGISSEQYF. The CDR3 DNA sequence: TGTGCCAGCAGCGTAGAGCCAGCGGGGATCTCTTCCGAGCAGTACTTC.

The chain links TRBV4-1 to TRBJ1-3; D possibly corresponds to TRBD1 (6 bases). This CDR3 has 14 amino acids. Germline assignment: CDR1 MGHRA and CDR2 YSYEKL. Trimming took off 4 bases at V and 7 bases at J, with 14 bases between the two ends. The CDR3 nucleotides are TGCGCCAGCAGCCCTGTGGGGGGGGCTAACACCATATATTTT. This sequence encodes CASSPVGGANTIYF.

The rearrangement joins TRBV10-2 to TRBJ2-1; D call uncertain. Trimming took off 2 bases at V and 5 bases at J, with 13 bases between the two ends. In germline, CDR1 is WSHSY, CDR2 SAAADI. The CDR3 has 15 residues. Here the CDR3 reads CASSEALGANNEQFF. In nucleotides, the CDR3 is TGCGCCAGCAGTGAGGCGCTAGGAGCTAACAATGAGCAGTTCTTC.

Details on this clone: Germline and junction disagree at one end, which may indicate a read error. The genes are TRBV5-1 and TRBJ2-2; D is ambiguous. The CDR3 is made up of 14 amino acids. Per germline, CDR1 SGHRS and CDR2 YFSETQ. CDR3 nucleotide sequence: TGCGCCAGCAGTTTGGTCGGTTTGCACGGGGAGCTGTTTTTT. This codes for CASSLVGLHGELFF.

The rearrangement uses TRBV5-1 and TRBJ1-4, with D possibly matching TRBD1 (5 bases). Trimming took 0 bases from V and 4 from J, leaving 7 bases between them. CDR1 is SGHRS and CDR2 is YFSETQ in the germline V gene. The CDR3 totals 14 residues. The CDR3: CASSLGQINEKLFF. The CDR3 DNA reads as TGCGCCAGCAGCTTGGGACAGATTAATGAAAAACTGTTTTTT. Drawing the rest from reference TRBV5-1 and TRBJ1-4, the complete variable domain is KAGVTQTPRYLIKTRGQQVTLSCSPISGHRSVSWYQQTPGQGLQFLFEYFSETQRNKGNFPGRFSGRQFSNSRSEMNVSTLELGDSALYLCASSLGQINEKLFFGSGTQLSVL.

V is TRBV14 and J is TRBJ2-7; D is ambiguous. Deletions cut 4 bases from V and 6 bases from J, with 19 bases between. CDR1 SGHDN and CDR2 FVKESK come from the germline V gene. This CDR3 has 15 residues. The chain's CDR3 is CASSLSGRNLGEQYF. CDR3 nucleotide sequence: TGTGCCAGCAGCCTATCGGGTCGCAATCTGGGCGAGCAGTACTTC.

The CDR3 nucleotides read TGTGCCAGCAGCTGGACAGGGGGAGGCAATCAGCCCCAGCATTTT. It yields the protein CASSWTGGGNQPQHF. The chain recombines TRBV7-8 with TRBJ1-5; 10 bases fit TRBD1. The length of the CDR3 is 15 residues. V lost 4 bases to trimming and J lost 2 bases; unmatched junction nucleotides: 2. Per the germline V gene, CDR1 is SGHVS and CDR2 is FQNEAQ.

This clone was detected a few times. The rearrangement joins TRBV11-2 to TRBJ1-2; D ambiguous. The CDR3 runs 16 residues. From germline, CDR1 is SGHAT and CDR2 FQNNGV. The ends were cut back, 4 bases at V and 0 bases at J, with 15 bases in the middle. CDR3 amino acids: CASSSNSGPTNYGYTF. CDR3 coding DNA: TGTGCCAGCAGCTCAAACTCAGGTCCTACTAACTATGGCTACACCTTC.

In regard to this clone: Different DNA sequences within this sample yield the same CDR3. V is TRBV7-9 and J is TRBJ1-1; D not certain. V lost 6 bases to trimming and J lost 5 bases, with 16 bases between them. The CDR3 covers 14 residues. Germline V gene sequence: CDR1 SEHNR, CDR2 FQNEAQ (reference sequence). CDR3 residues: CASSGRGLGTEAFF. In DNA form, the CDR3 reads TGTGCCAGCAGTGGAAGAGGGTTAGGGACTGAAGCTTTCTTT.

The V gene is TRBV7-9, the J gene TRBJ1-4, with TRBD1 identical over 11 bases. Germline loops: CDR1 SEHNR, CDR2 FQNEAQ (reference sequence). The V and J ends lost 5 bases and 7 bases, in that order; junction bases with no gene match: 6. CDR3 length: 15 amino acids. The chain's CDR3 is CASSPRGQGAEKLFF. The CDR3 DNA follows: TGTGCCAGCAGCCCACGAGGACAGGGGGCTGAAAAACTGTTTTTT.

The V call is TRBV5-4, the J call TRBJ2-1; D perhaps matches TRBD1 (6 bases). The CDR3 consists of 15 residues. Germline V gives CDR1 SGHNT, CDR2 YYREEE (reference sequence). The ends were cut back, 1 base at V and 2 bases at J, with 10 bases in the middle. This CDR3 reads CASSLLAGAYNEQFF. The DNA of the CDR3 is TGTGCCAGCAGCTTGCTGGCAGGGGCCTACAATGAGCAGTTCTTC.

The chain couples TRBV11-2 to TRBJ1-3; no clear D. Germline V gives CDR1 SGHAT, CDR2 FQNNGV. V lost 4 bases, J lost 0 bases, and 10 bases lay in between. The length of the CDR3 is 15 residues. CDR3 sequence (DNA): TGTGCCAGCAGCTCCGACACCTTCTCTGGAAACACCATATATTTT. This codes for CASSSDTFSGNTIYF.

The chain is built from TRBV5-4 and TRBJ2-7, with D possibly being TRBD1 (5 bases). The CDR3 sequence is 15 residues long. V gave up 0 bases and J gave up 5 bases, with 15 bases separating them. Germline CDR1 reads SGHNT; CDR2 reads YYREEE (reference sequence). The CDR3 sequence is CASSLAGPLTDEQYF. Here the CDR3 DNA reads TGTGCCAGCAGCTTGGCAGGGCCCCTGACGGACGAGCAGTACTTC.

This CDR3 is CASSSTSRGQQYF. In nucleotides, the CDR3 is TGTGCCAGCAGTTCCACCAGCAGGGGTCAGCAGTACTTC. The chain combines TRBV6-5 with TRBJ2-7; the D gene is possibly TRBD1 (6 bases). Germline values: CDR1 MNHEY, CDR2 SVGAGI. This CDR3 is 13 amino acids long. Trimming shortened V by 4 bases and J by 8 bases, and 15 bases separated the two germline ends.

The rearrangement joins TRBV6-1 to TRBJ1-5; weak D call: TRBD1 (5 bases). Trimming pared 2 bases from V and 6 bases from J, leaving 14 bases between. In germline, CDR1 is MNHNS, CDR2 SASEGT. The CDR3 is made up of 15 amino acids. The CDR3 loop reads CASSERGDSGQPQHF. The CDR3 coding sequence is TGTGCCAGCAGTGAACGGGGGGATAGTGGTCAGCCCCAGCATTTT.

This CDR3 reads CATTRQGEYGYTF. DNA of the CDR3: TGTGCCACCACGCGACAGGGCGAATATGGCTACACCTTC. This chain links TRBV19 with TRBJ1-2; 7 bases are a match to TRBD1. The CDR3 covers 13 residues. V shed 10 bases, J shed 5 bases, and the junction held 10 bases outside the gene matches. Per germline, CDR1 LNHDA and CDR2 SQIVND (reference sequence).

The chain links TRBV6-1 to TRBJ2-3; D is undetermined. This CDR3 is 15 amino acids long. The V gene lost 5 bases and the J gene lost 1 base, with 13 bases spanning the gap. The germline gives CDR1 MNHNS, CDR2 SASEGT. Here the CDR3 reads CASSISPRGTDTQYF. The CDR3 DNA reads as TGTGCCAGCAGTATTAGCCCCCGAGGCACAGATACGCAGTATTTT.

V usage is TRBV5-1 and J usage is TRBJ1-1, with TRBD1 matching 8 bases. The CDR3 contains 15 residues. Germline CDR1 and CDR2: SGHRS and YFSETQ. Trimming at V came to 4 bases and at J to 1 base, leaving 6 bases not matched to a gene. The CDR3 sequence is CASSARGQANTEAFF. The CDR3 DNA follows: TGCGCCAGCAGCGCTAGGGGACAGGCGAACACTGAAGCTTTCTTT.

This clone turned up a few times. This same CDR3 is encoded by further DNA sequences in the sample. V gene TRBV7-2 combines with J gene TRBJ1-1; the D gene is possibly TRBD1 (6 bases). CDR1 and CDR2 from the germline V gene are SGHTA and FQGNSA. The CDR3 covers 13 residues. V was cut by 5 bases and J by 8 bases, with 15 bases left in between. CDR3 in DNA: TGTGCCAGCAGCCTCGCCCGGACAGTCGAAGCTTTCTTT. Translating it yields CASSLARTVEAFF.

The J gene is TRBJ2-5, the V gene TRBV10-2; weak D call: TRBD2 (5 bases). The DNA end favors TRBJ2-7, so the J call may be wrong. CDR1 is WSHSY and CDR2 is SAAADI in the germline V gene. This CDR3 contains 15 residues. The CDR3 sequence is CASSVYAEAPYEQYF. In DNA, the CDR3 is TGCGCCAGCAGTGTATATGCGGAGGCACCCTACGAGCAGTACTTC.

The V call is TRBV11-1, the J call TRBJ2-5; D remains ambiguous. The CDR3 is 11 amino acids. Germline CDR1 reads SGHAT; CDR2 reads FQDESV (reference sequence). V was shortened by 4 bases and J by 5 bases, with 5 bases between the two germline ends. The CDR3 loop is CASSSRETQYF. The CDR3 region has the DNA TGTGCCAGCAGCTCCCGGGAGACCCAGTACTTC.

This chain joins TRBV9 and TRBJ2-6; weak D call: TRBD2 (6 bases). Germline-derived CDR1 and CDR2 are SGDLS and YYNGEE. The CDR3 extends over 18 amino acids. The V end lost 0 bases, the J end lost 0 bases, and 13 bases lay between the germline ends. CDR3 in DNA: TGTGCCAGCAGCGTAGCGGGACTCTTTTTCTCTGGGGCCAACGTCCTGACTTTC. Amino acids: CASSVAGLFFSGANVLTF.